The 29 T cell receptor beta chains given below trace back to one sample, sequenced in a study of cytomegalovirus exposure and HLA in healthy donors. Researchers ran the PCR with 60 Vbeta and 13 Jbeta primers. Only in-frame clones appear in the TCRdb table, and some are missing; sequencing was by immunoSEQ multiplex PCR. The table has over 60,000 clones, about 68% seen once; the top ten hold about 7.1%. Material for sequencing was PBMCs. These receptors came from a woman in her 30s in good health and CMV-seropositive.

J is TRBJ1-1 and V is TRBV19; no clear D gene. Looked up from germline, CDR1 is LNHDA and CDR2 is SQIVND (reference sequence). V was cut by 2 bases and J by 10 bases, with 11 bases left in between. This CDR3 contains 12 residues. Here the CDR3 DNA reads TGTGCCAGTAGTATAAGTGCGGGAAGAGCTTTCTTT. Translation: CASSISAGRAFF.

The rearrangement joins TRBV10-3 to TRBJ1-1; TRBD1 aligns across 8 bases. The CDR3 runs 16 residues. Germline assignment: CDR1 ENHRY and CDR2 SYGVKD. The trim removed 4 bases at V and 1 base at J, leaving 8 bases unmatched. CDR3 in DNA: TGTGCCATCAGTGGGGGACTGGGACAGGCGAACACTGAAGCTTTCTTT. It encodes CAISGGLGQANTEAFF.

V is TRBV27 and J is TRBJ2-2, with a weak D call TRBD2 (6 bases). V was shortened by 5 bases and J by 4 bases, with 14 bases between the two germline ends. Germline-derived CDR1 and CDR2 are MNHEY and SMNVEV (reference sequence). This CDR3 is built from 15 residues. DNA for the CDR3: TGTGCCAGCAGTCAACTCGGGAGAGGCACCGGGGAGCTGTTTTTT. Its protein is CASSQLGRGTGELFF.

This chain links TRBV5-1 with TRBJ2-2; 11 bases map to TRBD2. This CDR3 has 15 residues. Per germline, CDR1 SGHRS and CDR2 YFSETQ. V lost 6 bases to trimming and J lost 2 bases; unmatched junction nucleotides: 3. CDR3 nucleotides: TGCGCCAGCAATAGACTAGCGGGAAACACCGGGGAGCTGTTTTTT. Its translation is CASNRLAGNTGELFF.

This clone has more than one count but fewer than ten. This chain connects TRBV6-1 to TRBJ1-2, with 9 nucleotides matching TRBD1. Germline CDR1 MNHNS, CDR2 SASEGT. V lost 7 bases to trimming and J lost 6 bases; unmatched junction nucleotides: 6. This CDR3 comprises 13 residues. The CDR3 region has the DNA TGTGCCAGCACTGTGACAGGGGGACATGGCTACACCTTC. As protein: CASTVTGGHGYTF.

Written as DNA, the CDR3 is TGTGCCTGGAGTCCCGGCAGGGGTGACATTCAGTACTTC. As protein: CAWSPGRGDIQYF. The chain uses TRBV30 and TRBJ2-4; tentatively, D is TRBD1 (6 bases). The CDR3 sequence is 13 residues long. The germline CDR1 and CDR2 sequences are GTSNPN and SVGIG (reference sequence). Trimming took 2 bases from V and 8 from J, leaving 13 bases between them.

Concerning this clone itself: One end of the junction fails to match germline, which may point to a read error. This sequence joins TRBV29-1 and TRBJ2-3; TRBD2 matches 7 bases. The CDR3 is 11 amino acids. Germline loops: CDR1 SQVTM, CDR2 ANQGSEA. The CDR3 reads CSAGLGTTRDF. Here the CDR3 DNA reads TGCAGCGCCGGACTGGGGACTACACGGGATTTT.

This clone was observed a handful of times. V usage is TRBV6-5 and J usage is TRBJ1-4; D may be TRBD1 (6 bases). The CDR3 totals 13 residues. The ends were cut back, 5 bases at V and 14 bases at J, with 18 bases in the middle. Per the germline V gene, CDR1 is MNHEY and CDR2 is SVGAGI. The CDR3 DNA reads TGTGCCAGCAGTCTTCCGGGACACTGGCGGCTGTTTTTT. Its protein product is CASSLPGHWRLFF.

This chain joins TRBV19 and TRBJ1-2; 7 bases agree with TRBD1. Germline CDR1 reads LNHDA; CDR2 reads SQIVND (reference sequence). V was pared by 3 bases and J by 2 bases, with 6 bases of the junction left unmatched. The CDR3 loop spans 15 amino acids. CDR3 coding DNA: TGTGCCAGTAGTATCAACAGGGGAAGGAACTATGGCTACACCTTC. It is translated as CASSINRGRNYGYTF.

V and J are TRBV28 and TRBJ1-5; 8 bases are a match to TRBD1. The CDR3 consists of 16 residues. V gave up 7 bases and J gave up 2 bases; unmatched junction bases: 10. CDR1 MDHEN and CDR2 SYDVKM come from the germline V gene. The CDR3 region has the DNA TGTGCCAGCATTGCAGGGGGCGCGTGGGGCAATCAGCCCCAGCATTTT. It is translated as CASIAGGAWGNQPQHF.

The V and J genes are TRBV15 and TRBJ2-6, with D tentatively TRBD1 (6 bases). Germline V lookup: CDR1 LNHNV, CDR2 YYDKDF (reference sequence). V lost 0 bases to trimming and J lost 2 bases, with 8 bases between them. The CDR3 consists of 16 residues. The chain's CDR3 is CATSRDSGAGANVLTF. DNA of the CDR3: TGTGCCACCAGCAGAGATTCAGGGGCTGGGGCCAACGTCCTGACTTTC.

The genes are TRBV28 and TRBJ2-3; 11 nucleotides match TRBD2. V trimming: 8 bases; J trimming: 6 bases; junction bases outside the gene matches: 10. This CDR3 comprises 15 residues. Per germline, CDR1 MDHEN and CDR2 SYDVKM. The chain's CDR3 is CASGISSGRADTQYF. The DNA of the CDR3 is TGTGCCAGCGGCATTAGTAGCGGGAGGGCCGATACGCAGTATTTT.

This clone was detected a few times. The CDR3 bases are TGTGCCAGCAGCGTGGCAGCGGGAGGTAACGGGGAGCTGTTTTTT. It yields the protein CASSVAAGGNGELFF. The chain has TRBV9 and TRBJ2-2; 9 bases align to TRBD2. The germline gives CDR1 SGDLS, CDR2 YYNGEE. The V and J ends lost 2 bases and 7 bases, in that order; junction bases with no gene match: 6. This CDR3 has 15 amino acids. Complete variable domain (other parts from reference TRBV9 and TRBJ2-2): DSGVTQTPKHLITATGQRVTLRCSPRSGDLSVYWYQQSLDQGLQFLIQYYNGEERAKGNILERFSAQQFPDLHSELNLSSLELGDSALYFCASSVAAGGNGELFFGEGSRLTVL.

The chain combines TRBV11-2 with TRBJ2-5; 8 nucleotides line up with TRBD1. The J segment lost 5 bases and the V segment lost 5 bases, leaving 7 bases of the junction unmatched. The CDR3 has 14 amino acids. Germline V gene data show CDR1 as SGHAT and CDR2 as FQNNGV. CDR3 DNA sequence: TGTGCCAGCAGCCCCGGACAGGGACGGGAGACCCAGTACTTC. Its protein is CASSPGQGRETQYF.

This clone has more than one count but fewer than ten. The chain carries TRBV5-1 and TRBJ1-1, with D unresolved. Trimming removed 5 bases at V and 3 bases at J, with 14 bases between. CDR1 SGHRS and CDR2 YFSETQ come from the germline V gene. This CDR3 has 14 amino acids. For the CDR3, the DNA is TGCGCCAGCAGGTCGGGCGGGAAGGACACTGAAGCTTTCTTT. It specifies CASRSGGKDTEAFF.

The chain combines TRBV6-7 with TRBJ2-1; 11 bases are shared with TRBD2. TRBV6-7 is sorted into the ORF group, with uncertain function. The junction had 9 bases not matched to a gene; V was cut back by 2 bases and J by 9 bases. The CDR3 runs to 16 residues. CDR3 loop: CASSYRTSGSRREQFF. The CDR3 coding sequence is TGTGCCAGCAGTTACCGAACTAGCGGGAGTCGTCGTGAGCAGTTCTTC.

The V and J genes are TRBV10-1 and TRBJ2-2; no reliable D call. CDR3 length: 14 amino acids. The germline V and J ends were trimmed by 2 bases and 6 bases, with 10 bases remaining between them. CDR1 WNHNN and CDR2 SYGVQD come from the germline V gene (reference sequence). The CDR3 DNA reads as TGCGCCAGCAGTGAGGTTTTCCCGGCCGGGGAGCTGTTTTTT. Translation gives CASSEVFPAGELFF.

The chain joins TRBV28 to TRBJ2-7; D is perhaps TRBD2 (5 bases). Trimming removed 3 bases at V and 6 bases at J, with 12 bases between. The germline V gene encodes CDR1 MDHEN and CDR2 SYDVKM. CDR3 length: 13 residues. Here the CDR3 DNA reads TGTGCCAGCAGTTTTGGGTTCCGGGGCGAGCAGTACTTC. This codes for CASSFGFRGEQYF.

The chain employs TRBV28 and TRBJ2-3; 8 bases align to TRBD2. Unmatched junction bases numbered 14, after V lost 4 bases and J lost 2 bases. This CDR3 contains 18 residues. Germline CDR1 MDHEN, CDR2 SYDVKM. As DNA, the CDR3 is TGTGCCAGCAGTTGGGGGCCCCCCCCGGGAGGGCCCACAGATACGCAGTATTTT. It translates to CASSWGPPPGGPTDTQYF.

This clone was seen a few times. The chain has TRBV5-6 and TRBJ2-7; 9 bases are shared with TRBD2. V lost 0 bases and J lost 2; bases outside the gene matches: 12. CDR3 length: 18 amino acids. CDR1 is SGHDT and CDR2 is YYEEEE in the germline V gene. The CDR3, as DNA: TGTGCCAGCAGCTTGGTAGGATTCGGGCGGGGGGGCCCCTACGAGCAGTACTTC. Protein sequence: CASSLVGFGRGGPYEQYF.

The CDR3 DNA reads as TGCAGCGTTGAAGATTTAACACAGGGGGAAGACACTGAAGCTTTCTTT. It specifies CSVEDLTQGEDTEAFF. This sequence joins TRBV29-1 and TRBJ1-1; TRBD1 aligns across 8 bases. The germline V gene has CDR1 SQVTM and CDR2 ANQGSEA. J was trimmed by 3 bases and V by 0 bases; bases with no gene match: 9. This CDR3 has 16 residues.

The chain has TRBV30 and TRBJ2-5; a possible D gene is TRBD2 (5 bases). Gene TRBJ2-7 matches the end of the DNA better, so the J call may be wrong. CDR1 and CDR2 from the germline V gene are GTSNPN and SVGIG (reference sequence). This CDR3 is 13 amino acids long. The CDR3 nucleotides are TGTGCCTGGAGTGTAGGAGAGGGCTACGAGCAGTACTTC. This sequence encodes CAWSVGEGYEQYF.

The V call is TRBV5-4, the J call TRBJ2-1; 7 bases line up with TRBD2. CDR1 is SGHNT and CDR2 is YYREEE in the germline V gene (reference sequence). The length of the CDR3 is 11 residues. The V gene end was trimmed by 10 bases and the J gene end by 10 bases; junction bases not matched to a gene: 8. The CDR3, as DNA: TGTGCCGGGGGGGAGGGGAGGGAGCAGTTCTTC. It translates to CAGGEGREQFF.

The rearrangement uses TRBV11-2 and TRBJ1-1; possibly TRBD1 for D (6 bases). The CDR3 loop spans 15 amino acids. In germline, CDR1 is SGHAT, CDR2 FQNNGV. The V and J ends lost 4 bases and 1 base respectively, with 13 bases between them. The CDR3 loop reads CASSSIKGGNTEAFF. DNA for the CDR3: TGTGCCAGCAGCTCAATAAAAGGGGGGAACACTGAAGCTTTCTTT.

The chain has TRBV19 and TRBJ2-4, with unresolved D. Germline loops: CDR1 LNHDA, CDR2 SQIVND (reference sequence). The CDR3 sequence is 12 residues long. Trimming left V 1 base short and J 6 bases short, with 4 bases between. CDR3 in amino acids: CASSIAGNIQYF. The CDR3 nucleotides read TGTGCCAGTAGTATAGCAGGAAACATTCAGTACTTC.

The chain uses TRBV19 and TRBJ2-2, with 7 bases lining up with TRBD2. With 9 bases clipped from V and 5 bases from J, the junction kept 12 bases outside the gene matches. CDR1 is LNHDA and CDR2 is SQIVND in the germline V gene (reference sequence). The CDR3 is 15 residues long. Written as DNA, the CDR3 is TGTGCCAGACGAATAAAGAGGACTAGAACCGGGGAGCTGTTTTTT. This encodes CARRIKRTRTGELFF.

Here the CDR3 reads CSVGSLGGGSEQYF. The CDR3 DNA follows: TGCAGCGTTGGATCTTTAGGAGGAGGGAGCGAGCAGTACTTC. The gene calls are TRBV29-1 and TRBJ2-5, with D possibly TRBD2 on 6 matching bases. The better agreement between TRBJ2-7 and the DNA end casts doubt on the J call. Germline CDR1 and CDR2: SQVTM and ANQGSEA. There are 14 residues in the CDR3.

The chain recombines TRBV2 with TRBJ2-1; D not resolved. CDR1 SNHLY and CDR2 FYNNEI come from the germline V gene. Trimming shortened V by 2 bases and J by 4 bases, and 6 bases separated the two germline ends. The CDR3 loop spans 13 amino acids. Here the CDR3 reads CASSEYNYNEQFF. The CDR3 DNA is TGTGCCAGCAGTGAATACAATTACAATGAGCAGTTCTTC.

V usage is TRBV5-1 and J usage is TRBJ2-2, with 14 bases lining up with TRBD2. The V gene's germline CDR1 is SGHRS and CDR2 YFSETQ. Trimming removed 9 bases from V and 4 bases from J; junction bases left unmatched: 2. CDR3 size: 14 residues. The CDR3 spells CATGTSGSTGELFF. The DNA for the CDR3 is TGCGCCACTGGGACTAGCGGGAGCACCGGGGAGCTGTTTTTT. The full variable domain, in which reference TRBV5-1 and TRBJ2-2 provide the parts outside the CDR3, is KAGVTQTPRYLIKTRGQQVTLSCSPISGHRSVSWYQQTPGQGLQFLFEYFSETQRNKGNFPGRFSGRQFSNSRSEMNVSTLELGDSALYLCATGTSGSTGELFFGEGSRLTVL.